This entry lists 17 T cell receptor beta chains sequenced from one sample in a study of beta chain features in type 1 diabetes (dated by TCRdb to between 2018 and 2020). To prepare the library, the immunoSEQ multiplex PCR assay was applied. The entire amount of isolated RNA was reverse transcribed using the High Capacity cDNA Reverse Transcription Kit, so the sequenced TCRB transcripts were expressed ones. The table comes from immuneACCESS by way of TCRdb, which keeps in-frame sequences with V and J called. Part of the clones is missing from these tables; in studies checked, under half for an unresolved V gene and the rest for unknown reasons. The sample contains 130,000 or so clones, just over 9% of them found a single time. The ten largest account for 0.68% of the sample. Specimen: central memory CD4+ T cells from blood. The receptors were gathered from a man aged 18 to 29 in good health.

This sequence joins TRBV7-6 and TRBJ1-2, with D unclear. The germline gives CDR1 SGHVS, CDR2 FNYEAQ. Deletions cut 0 bases from V and 0 bases from J, with 8 bases between. The CDR3 runs to 15 residues. CDR3 nucleotide sequence: TGTGCCAGCAGCTTAGCGCTTGGGCCTAACTATGGCTACACCTTC. Translation gives CASSLALGPNYGYTF.

CDR3 protein: CASSPVPGQGVGEQYF. The CDR3 DNA sequence: TGCGCCAGCAGCCCGGTACCGGGACAGGGAGTTGGCGAGCAGTACTTC. The chain is built from TRBV5-1 and TRBJ2-7, with TRBD1 matching 9 bases. Germline CDR1 is SGHRS and CDR2 is YFSETQ. The V gene end was trimmed by 4 bases and the J gene end by 6 bases; junction bases not matched to a gene: 14. The CDR3 has 16 residues.

This clone was seen only a few times. The gene calls are TRBV10-3 and TRBJ2-3; 10 nucleotides align to TRBD2. Germline CDR1 and CDR2: ENHRY and SYGVKD. V was clipped by 5 bases and J by 1 base; unmatched bases: 3. CDR3 length: 15 amino acids. The DNA of the CDR3 is TGTGCCATCAGTAAGCGGGGGGGCGGCACAGATACGCAGTATTTT. Translating it yields CAISKRGGGTDTQYF.

This clone was seen more than once but under ten times. The chain recombines TRBV30 with TRBJ1-2, with 12 bases identical to TRBD1. The V gene's germline CDR1 is GTSNPN and CDR2 SVGIG (reference sequence). The J segment lost 7 bases and the V segment lost 6 bases, leaving 15 bases of the junction unmatched. The CDR3 totals 16 residues. In DNA, the CDR3 is TGTGCCTGCAGAACCCTAGGGGGACAGGGGGCGCGTGGCTACACCTTC. Translating it yields CACRTLGGQGARGYTF.

V gene TRBV11-3 combines with J gene TRBJ2-6; a possible D gene is TRBD2 (6 bases). The CDR3 is 15 residues long. Trimming took off 5 bases at V and 1 base at J, with 9 bases between the two ends. Germline assignment: CDR1 SGHNT and CDR2 YENEEA. Written as DNA, the CDR3 is TGTGCCAGCAGCCGCGGAGGGTCTGGGGCCAACGTCCTGACTTTC. Its protein product is CASSRGGSGANVLTF.

This clone was counted only a few times. The chain is built from TRBV30 and TRBJ1-1; D not certain. Germline CDR1 GTSNPN, CDR2 SVGIG (reference sequence). Trimming left V 3 bases short and J 0 bases short, with 5 bases between. CDR3 size: 12 residues. CDR3 sequence (DNA): TGTGCCTGGAGATACATGAACACTGAAGCTTTCTTT. It is translated as CAWRYMNTEAFF. The complete variable domain, with remaining parts taken from reference TRBV30 and TRBJ1-1, reads SQTIHQWPATLVQPVGSPLSLECTVEGTSNPNLYWYRQAAGRGLQLLFYSVGIGQISSEVPQNLSASRPQDRQFILSSKKLLLSDSGFYLCAWRYMNTEAFFGQGTRLTVV.

This clone was found a few times. The chain uses TRBV29-1 and TRBJ2-7; 10 nucleotides line up with TRBD1. Germline assignment: CDR1 SQVTM and CDR2 ANQGSEA. The V and J ends lost 5 bases and 4 bases, in that order; junction bases with no gene match: 5. The CDR3 covers 13 residues. The CDR3 DNA follows: TGCAGCGTTCCCGACAGGGGGCGATACGAGCAGTACTTC. This encodes CSVPDRGRYEQYF.

This clone occurred a few times. The rearrangement joins TRBV9 to TRBJ2-1, with TRBD1 matching 9 bases. J lost 4 bases, V lost 3 bases, and 11 bases had no gene match. CDR3 length equals 17 residues. Germline-derived CDR1 and CDR2 are SGDLS and YYNGEE. CDR3 sequence reads: CASSAGQGSLTYNEQFF. As DNA, the CDR3 is TGTGCCAGCAGCGCCGGACAGGGGAGCCTAACGTACAATGAGCAGTTCTTC.

This clone was seen more than once but under ten times. The chain employs TRBV4-1 and TRBJ2-2; unclear D gene. The CDR3 totals 16 residues. Germline V gene sequence: CDR1 MGHRA, CDR2 YSYEKL. Trimming cost V 1 base and J 1 base, with 10 bases left between them. The CDR3, as DNA: TGCGCCAGCAGCCAAGTTATCAGTCAGAACACCGGGGAGCTGTTTTTT. Protein product: CASSQVISQNTGELFF.

This clone was observed a handful of times. This chain connects TRBV5-4 to TRBJ2-5; tentatively, D is TRBD2 (6 bases). This CDR3 region has 14 residues. Trimming removed 6 bases at V and 2 bases at J, with 14 bases between. CDR1 and CDR2 from the germline V gene are SGHNT and YYREEE (reference sequence). CDR3 DNA sequence: TGTGCCAGCAAGCCGAAGGGGAGGCAAGAGACCCAGTACTTC. Its protein is CASKPKGRQETQYF.

This clone was seen only a few times. The chain couples TRBV28 to TRBJ2-7, with 7 bases matching TRBD1. Trimming at V came to 6 bases and at J to 0 bases, leaving 8 bases not matched to a gene. The germline V gene has CDR1 MDHEN and CDR2 SYDVKM. The CDR3 runs 15 residues. CDR3 sequence: CASSSGDSLSYEQYF. In DNA form, the CDR3 reads TGTGCCAGCAGCTCTGGGGACAGCCTCTCCTACGAGCAGTACTTC.

This clone was recorded a few times. This specimen includes other DNA sequences encoding the same CDR3. The chain recombines TRBV5-1 with TRBJ2-5; TRBD2 matches at 14 bases. The CDR3 has 15 amino acids. Germline-derived CDR1 and CDR2 are SGHRS and YFSETQ. Unmatched junction bases numbered 5, after V lost 6 bases and J lost 4 bases. The CDR3 here is CASIGLAGGGETQYF. The CDR3 DNA is TGCGCCAGCATTGGACTAGCGGGGGGAGGAGAGACCCAGTACTTC.

The chain has TRBV7-3 and TRBJ2-2; D is uncertain. V was pared by 6 bases and J by 5 bases, with 7 bases between. This CDR3 spans 12 amino acids. CDR1 SGHTA and CDR2 FQGTGA come from the germline V gene. The CDR3 region is CASSRYTGELFF. CDR3 bases: TGTGCCAGCAGTAGATATACCGGGGAGCTGTTTTTT. Variable domain in full (rest from reference TRBV7-3 and TRBJ2-2): GAGVSQTPSNKVTEKGKYVELRCDPISGHTALYWYRQSLGQGPEFLIYFQGTGAADDSGLPNDRFFAVRPEGSVSTLKIQRTERGDSAVYLCASSRYTGELFFGEGSRLTVL.

The J gene is TRBJ1-5, the V gene TRBV7-6, with 7 bases aligning to TRBD1. Germline assignment: CDR1 SGHVS and CDR2 FNYEAQ. CDR3 size: 17 residues. V lost 5 bases, J lost 7 bases, and 17 bases stayed unmatched. CDR3 in DNA: TGTGCCAGCAGCCCGCGTTACGGGACAGTAGGGGGGCAGCCCCAGCATTTT. Translation gives CASSPRYGTVGGQPQHF.

V is TRBV14 and J is TRBJ1-1; 8 bases are a match to TRBD1. Germline assignment: CDR1 SGHDN and CDR2 FVKESK. CDR3 length equals 17 residues. The V segment lost 2 bases and the J segment 0 bases; nucleotides outside the gene matches: 8. CDR3 sequence reads: CASSQMGRGRMNTEAFF. As DNA, the CDR3 is TGTGCCAGCAGCCAAATGGGCAGGGGGCGCATGAACACTGAAGCTTTCTTT.

The chain has TRBV28 and TRBJ2-5, with D hard to call. This CDR3 is built from 15 residues. CDR1 is MDHEN and CDR2 is SYDVKM in the germline V gene. V lost 6 bases to trimming and J lost 1 base, with 15 bases between them. The CDR3 loop reads CASSLDTELQETQYF. CDR3 in DNA: TGTGCCAGCAGCCTTGACACCGAGCTCCAAGAGACCCAGTACTTC.

The rearrangement uses TRBV4-1 and TRBJ1-2; perhaps TRBD1 as D (6 bases). V was cut by 3 bases and J by 3 bases, with 14 bases left in between. The CDR3 is 15 residues long. Germline CDR1 reads MGHRA; CDR2 reads YSYEKL. In DNA, the CDR3 is TGCGCCAGCAGCCATCCAGGGGCGCGGGACTATGGCTACACCTTC. Translation: CASSHPGARDYGYTF.